Presented here are 18 T cell receptor beta chains from one specimen sequenced in a study of T cells in Graves' hyperthyroidism and ophthalmopathy. Amplification of TCR beta CDR3 regions was performed using RNA transcripts as template. Initially, a first-round RT-PCR of the TCR CDR3 employed the HTBI primer set. TCRdb itself ran the multiplex PCR reads through MiXCR, one entry per CDR3 protein. The table has approximately 400,000 distinct CDR3 sequences, around a sixth seen once. The sample comprised blood. These receptors were collected from a woman younger than 35 with Graves' hyperthyroidism.

This clonotype showed up many times. V is TRBV28 and J is TRBJ2-5; 7 bases line up with TRBD1. There are 12 residues in the CDR3. Germline assignment: CDR1 MDHEN and CDR2 SYDVKM. V dropped 8 bases and J dropped 5; count of bases not matched to a gene: 5. The CDR3 DNA reads as TGTGCCAGCGAAGGGGGCGCGGAGACCCAGTACTTC. Translating it yields CASEGGAETQYF.

The chain carries TRBV20-1 and TRBJ1-2, with D possibly TRBD1 on 5 matching bases. CDR1 is DFQATT, CDR2 SNEGSKA, per germline (reference sequence). Trimming shortened V by 5 bases and J by 6 bases, and 10 bases separated the two germline ends. The CDR3 sequence is 11 residues long. Here the CDR3 DNA reads TGCAGTGCTGGGGGGGGAGATGGCTACACCTTC. Translating gives CSAGGGDGYTF.

This clonotype turned up a few times. With a much larger clone just one base away, this may be a read error. This rearrangement joins TRBV2 to TRBJ1-1; TRBD1 agrees at 8 bases. CDR1 and CDR2 (germline): SNHLY, FYNNEI. V shed 6 bases, J shed 3 bases, and the junction held 6 bases outside the gene matches. CDR3 length: 14 amino acids. CDR3 in DNA: TGTGCCAGCAGGAGGACCAGGGGGCACACTGAAGCTTTCTTT. Translated, it gives CASRRTRGHTEAFF.

This clonotype has a handful of counts. V is TRBV7-3 and J is TRBJ2-1, with TRBD2 matching 7 bases. Germline V gene data show CDR1 as SGHTA and CDR2 as FQGTGA. This CDR3 has 14 residues. The junction had 7 bases not matched to a gene; V was cut back by 5 bases and J by 6 bases. This CDR3 is CASSHLGGTNEQFF. CDR3 in DNA: TGTGCCAGCAGCCATCTCGGGGGGACCAATGAGCAGTTCTTC.

The J gene is TRBJ1-5, the V gene TRBV6-1; unclear D gene. Germline CDR1 is MNHNS and CDR2 is SASEGT. Trimming pared 8 bases from V and 1 base from J, leaving 12 bases between. CDR3 length: 14 amino acids. DNA for the CDR3: TGTGCCAGCGGGTCGAAGTGGAGCAATCAGCCCCAGCATTTT. The encoded protein is CASGSKWSNQPQHF.

This clonotype was recorded at least ten times. The J gene is TRBJ1-5, the V gene TRBV12-3 or TRBV12-4; TRBD1 agrees at 9 bases. J was trimmed by 4 bases and V by 4 bases; bases with no gene match: 5. The CDR3 is made up of 15 amino acids. CDR3 nucleotides: TGTGCCAGCAGTTCCGATGACAGGGGGAATCAGCCCCAGCATTTT. This encodes CASSSDDRGNQPQHF.

The V and J genes are TRBV18 and TRBJ2-1; D unresolved. The CDR3 contains 14 residues. Germline lookup yields CDR1 KGHSH and CDR2 LQKENI. V was clipped by 0 bases and J by 6 bases, with 9 bases between them. The DNA of the CDR3 is TGTGCCAGCTCACCACCGTTGAGGACCAATGAGCAGTTCTTC. Translated: CASSPPLRTNEQFF.

The rearrangement joins TRBV9 to TRBJ2-1, with D possibly matching TRBD2 (5 bases). Germline lookup yields CDR1 SGDLS and CDR2 YYNGEE. The CDR3 contains 13 residues. V lost 2 bases and J lost 9, with 12 bases in between. CDR3 sequence (DNA): TGTGCCAGCAGCGTGGACTCTTCCGGTGAGCAGTTCTTC. Translating it yields CASSVDSSGEQFF. Drawing the rest from reference TRBV9 and TRBJ2-1, the complete variable domain is DSGVTQTPKHLITATGQRVTLRCSPRSGDLSVYWYQQSLDQGLQFLIQYYNGEERAKGNILERFSAQQFPDLHSELNLSSLELGDSALYFCASSVDSSGEQFFGPGTRLTVL.

This clonotype was observed many times. The chain uses TRBV18 and TRBJ2-1; 9 bases align to TRBD2. With V trimmed by 3 bases and J by 6 bases, 6 bases remained unmatched. In germline, CDR1 is KGHSH, CDR2 LQKENI. The CDR3 has 15 amino acids. In DNA, the CDR3 is TGTGCCAGCTCACCTAGCGGGAGAAGGGGCAATGAGCAGTTCTTC. It specifies CASSPSGRRGNEQFF.

The rearrangement joins TRBV20-1 to TRBJ2-7; 8 positions match TRBD2. The length of the CDR3 is 14 residues. The germline CDR1 and CDR2 sequences are DFQATT and SNEGSKA (reference sequence). V was pared by 6 bases and J by 3 bases, with 10 bases of the junction left unmatched. In DNA, the CDR3 is TGCAGTGCCCGGCCCCAGCGGGAGTACTACGAGCAGTACTTC. This gives the protein CSARPQREYYEQYF.

This clonotype was seen more than once but under ten times. The rearrangement joins TRBV7-9 to TRBJ2-7, with a weak D call TRBD1 (6 bases). Looked up from germline, CDR1 is SEHNR and CDR2 is FQNEAQ (reference sequence). Trimming took 5 bases from V and 2 from J, leaving 10 bases between them. The CDR3 sequence is 13 residues long. The CDR3 DNA follows: TGTGCCAGCAGCACCGGACAGCCCTACGAGCAGTACTTC. This translates into CASSTGQPYEQYF.

In this sample, this clonotype turned up many times. The chain couples TRBV5-1 to TRBJ2-7, with unresolved D. The germline V gene has CDR1 SGHRS and CDR2 YFSETQ. Between the trimmed V and J ends, which lost 6 bases and 2 bases, there was a span of 9 bases. This CDR3 comprises 12 residues. The CDR3 DNA reads TGCGCCAGCAAAGGCGAGACCTACGAGCAGTACTTC. Its translation is CASKGETYEQYF.

The chain uses TRBV20-1 and TRBJ2-7; 10 positions match TRBD1. Losses at the gene ends were 2 bases for V and 3 bases for J; bases not matched to a gene: 4. CDR3 size: 14 residues. Per germline, CDR1 DFQATT and CDR2 SNEGSKA (reference sequence). The CDR3 nucleotides read TGCAGTGCTAGATTGGACAGGGGGGGCTACGAGCAGTACTTC. Amino acid sequence: CSARLDRGGYEQYF.

V and J are TRBV6-2 or TRBV6-3 and TRBJ1-1, with D maybe TRBD1 (6 bases). Trimming left V 8 bases short and J 6 bases short, with 22 bases between. This CDR3 region has 15 residues. Germline CDR1 reads MNHEY; CDR2 reads SVGEGT. The CDR3 nucleotides read TGTGCCAGCTGTTTGGACCAGGGGCTAGAACCTGAAGCTTTCTTT. Its translation: CASCLDQGLEPEAFF.

This clonotype has a count of ten or more. The chain is built from TRBV28 and TRBJ1-1; TRBD1 might be the D (5 bases). Germline V gene data show CDR1 as MDHEN and CDR2 as SYDVKM. CDR3 length equals 15 residues. The V and J ends lost 3 bases and 1 base respectively, with 12 bases between them. As DNA, the CDR3 is TGTGCCAGCAGTTTTTCACCCGGGGGGAACACTGAAGCTTTCTTT. It translates to CASSFSPGGNTEAFF.

The count of this clonotype is one. The V gene is TRBV5-4, the J gene TRBJ2-2; 16 nucleotides match TRBD2. Germline CDR1 reads SGHNT; CDR2 reads YYREEE (reference sequence). The CDR3 contains 17 residues. Trimming at V came to 0 bases and at J to 7 bases, leaving 3 bases not matched to a gene. CDR3 residues: CASSLAGLAGGDGELFF. For the CDR3, the DNA is TGTGCCAGCAGCTTGGCGGGACTAGCGGGAGGGGACGGGGAGCTGTTTTTT.

This clonotype showed up many times. The gene calls are TRBV28 and TRBJ1-1, with 8 bases fitting TRBD1. Germline-derived CDR1 and CDR2 are MDHEN and SYDVKM. The CDR3 extends over 16 amino acids. Trimming removed 5 bases from V and 4 bases from J; junction bases left unmatched: 12. CDR3 in DNA: TGTGCCAGCAGTACCGGGACAGGTAATTGGGTCACTGAAGCTTTCTTT. This encodes CASSTGTGNWVTEAFF.

This clonotype was seen more than once but under ten times. The chain links TRBV7-9 to TRBJ2-7, with D possibly matching TRBD2 (6 bases). Germline values: CDR1 SEHNR, CDR2 FQNEAQ (reference sequence). This CDR3 has 13 amino acids. The germline V and J ends were trimmed by 7 bases and 4 bases, with 14 bases remaining between them. The CDR3 DNA is TGTGCCAGCACAATGTGGGGGAGGTACGAGCAGTACTTC. It yields the protein CASTMWGRYEQYF.